This T cell receptor beta chain is drawn from a study of T cells in Graves' hyperthyroidism and ophthalmopathy. This clonotype appeared many times. With 1 base removed from V and 6 bases from J, the gap between germline ends came to 15 bases. Germline V CDR1 and CDR2: MGHRA, YSYEKL. This CDR3 is built from 16 residues. RNA transcripts gave rise to amplified TCR beta CDR3 regions. The HTBI primer set drove a first-round RT-PCR of the TCR CDR3. MiXCR, applied by TCRdb to the multiplex PCR reads, yields one record per CDR3 protein. The table lists roughly 200,000 distinct CDR3 sequences, roughly a sixth of them singletons.

V gene TRBV4-1 combines with J gene TRBJ2-2, with no clear D. Sequenced input: blood. The receptor was derived from a woman aged 45-65 years with Graves' hyperthyroidism. CDR3 residues: CASSQVIGPRSGELFF. Written as DNA, the CDR3 is TGCGCCAGCAGCCAAGTTATTGGGCCTAGGTCCGGGGAGCTGTTTTTT.